The source of this TCR beta chain is a study of blood T cell repertoires in COVID-19. Turning to the study itself: Acute and convalescent COVID-19 samples came from the United States, Italy and Spain.

The CDR3 sequence is 17 residues long. The germline V gene encodes CDR1 LNHDA and CDR2 SQIVND (reference sequence). The V end was cut by 4 bases, the J end by 5 bases, with 20 bases between. As handled by the study authors: How many nucleated cells were present was estimated from reference gene primer amplification. The repertoire was sequenced with immunoSEQ multiplex PCR; TCRdb's copy has only in-frame clones and lacks some. Clonal size and the V and J genes are those of that table, whereas D and trimming came from the DNA. The repertoire includes more than 80,000 clones, about 92% of them detected once, and 5% to 7% sits in the top ten.

The sequence came from a man in his late teens or twenties with COVID-19, enrolled during active disease. What was sequenced was peripheral blood. The rearrangement links TRBV19 to TRBJ2-2; possible D gene TRBD1, 6 bases. This chain's CDR3 is CASSNSRTEKQTGELFF. The DNA for the CDR3 is TGTGCCAGTAGTAACAGTAGGACAGAGAAGCAAACCGGGGAGCTGTTTTTT.